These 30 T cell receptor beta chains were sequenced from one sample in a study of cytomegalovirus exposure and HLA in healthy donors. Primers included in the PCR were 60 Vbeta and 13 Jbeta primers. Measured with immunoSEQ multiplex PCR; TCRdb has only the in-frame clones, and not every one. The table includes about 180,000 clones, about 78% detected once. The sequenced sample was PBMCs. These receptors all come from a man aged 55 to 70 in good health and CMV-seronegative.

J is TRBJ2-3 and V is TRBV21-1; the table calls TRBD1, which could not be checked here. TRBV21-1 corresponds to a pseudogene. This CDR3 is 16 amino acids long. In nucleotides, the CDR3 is TGTGCCAGCAGCACCAGAGGACAGGGGTGCACAGATACGCAGTATTTT. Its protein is CASSTRGQGCTDTQYF.

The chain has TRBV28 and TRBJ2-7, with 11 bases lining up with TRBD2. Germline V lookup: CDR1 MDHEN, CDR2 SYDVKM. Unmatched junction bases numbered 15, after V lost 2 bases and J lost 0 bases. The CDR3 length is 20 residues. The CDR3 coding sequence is TGTGCCAGCAGTTTACCGGGACTAGCGGTTCCCAGGCGGGGCTCCTACGAGCAGTACTTC. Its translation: CASSLPGLAVPRRGSYEQYF.

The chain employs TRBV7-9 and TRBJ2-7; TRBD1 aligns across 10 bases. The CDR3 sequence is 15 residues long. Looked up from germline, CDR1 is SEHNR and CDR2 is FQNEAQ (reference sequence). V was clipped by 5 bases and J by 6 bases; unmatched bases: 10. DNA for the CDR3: TGTGCCAGCAGCCGAAGACAGGGGGCGCCAGGCGAGCAGTACTTC. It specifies CASSRRQGAPGEQYF.

The CDR3 nucleotides are TGTGCCAGCAGTGAAGTACATTATGGGGGGACTAATGAAAAACTGTTTTTT. Protein sequence: CASSEVHYGGTNEKLFF. The chain uses TRBV6-1 and TRBJ1-4; weak D call: TRBD1 (5 bases). The CDR3 spans 17 residues. The V end lost 1 base, the J end lost 2 bases, and 14 bases lay between the germline ends. The germline V gene has CDR1 MNHNS and CDR2 SASEGT.

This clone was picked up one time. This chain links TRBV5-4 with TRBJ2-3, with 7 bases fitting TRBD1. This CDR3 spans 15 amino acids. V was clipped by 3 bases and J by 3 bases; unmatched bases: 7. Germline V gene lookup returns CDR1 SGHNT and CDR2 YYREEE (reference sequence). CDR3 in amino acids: CASSSRTGRTDTQYF. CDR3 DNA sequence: TGTGCCAGCAGCTCGCGGACAGGTCGGACAGATACGCAGTATTTT.

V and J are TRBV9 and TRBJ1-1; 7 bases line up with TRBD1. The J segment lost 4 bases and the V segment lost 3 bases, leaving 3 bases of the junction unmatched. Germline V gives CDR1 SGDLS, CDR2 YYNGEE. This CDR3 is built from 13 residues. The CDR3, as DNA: TGTGCCAGCAGCGAACAGGGGACCACTGAAGCTTTCTTT. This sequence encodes CASSEQGTTEAFF.

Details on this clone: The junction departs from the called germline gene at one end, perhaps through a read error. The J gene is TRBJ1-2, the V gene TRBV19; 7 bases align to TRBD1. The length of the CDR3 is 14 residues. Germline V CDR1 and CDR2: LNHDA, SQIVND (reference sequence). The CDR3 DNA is TGTGCCAGTAGTCTAGACGGGACAGTCTATGGCTACACCTTC. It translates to CASSLDGTVYGYTF.

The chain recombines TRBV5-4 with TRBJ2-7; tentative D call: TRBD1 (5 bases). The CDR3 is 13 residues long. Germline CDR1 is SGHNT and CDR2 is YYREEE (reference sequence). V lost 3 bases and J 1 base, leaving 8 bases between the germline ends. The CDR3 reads CASSSTGSYEQYF. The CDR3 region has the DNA TGTGCCAGCAGCTCCACAGGTTCCTACGAGCAGTACTTC.

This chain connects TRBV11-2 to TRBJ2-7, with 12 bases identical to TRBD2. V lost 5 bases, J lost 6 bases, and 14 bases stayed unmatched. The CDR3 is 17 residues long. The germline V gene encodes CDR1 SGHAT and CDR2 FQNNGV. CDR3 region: CASSLRTSGTTQGEQYF. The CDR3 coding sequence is TGTGCCAGCAGCCTCCGGACTAGCGGGACGACCCAAGGCGAGCAGTACTTC. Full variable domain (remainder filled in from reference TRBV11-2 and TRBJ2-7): EAGVAQSPRYKIIEKRQSVAFWCNPISGHATLYWYQQILGQGPKLLIQFQNNGVVDDSQLPKDRFSAERLKGVDSTLKIQPAKLEDSAVYLCASSLRTSGTTQGEQYFGPGTRLTVT.

The CDR3 DNA follows: TGTGCCAGCAGTGATAGGCTTGGACAGAGCCCCTACGAGCAGTACTTC. Its protein product is CASSDRLGQSPYEQYF. This sequence joins TRBV7-2 and TRBJ2-7; D is possibly TRBD1 (6 bases). The germline V gene has CDR1 SGHTA and CDR2 FQGNSA. V dropped 6 bases and J dropped 2 bases, with 20 bases sitting between them. CDR3 length: 16 amino acids.

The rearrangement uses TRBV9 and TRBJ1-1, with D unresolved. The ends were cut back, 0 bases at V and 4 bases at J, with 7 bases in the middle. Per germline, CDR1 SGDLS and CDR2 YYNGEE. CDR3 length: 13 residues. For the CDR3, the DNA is TGTGCCAGCAGCGTAGATCTTGTCACTGAAGCTTTCTTT. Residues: CASSVDLVTEAFF.

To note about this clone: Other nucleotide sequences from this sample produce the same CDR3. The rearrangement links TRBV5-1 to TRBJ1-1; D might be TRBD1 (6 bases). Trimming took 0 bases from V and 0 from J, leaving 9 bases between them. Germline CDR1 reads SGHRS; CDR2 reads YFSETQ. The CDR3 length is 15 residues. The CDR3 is CASSLVQGLNTEAFF. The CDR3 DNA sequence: TGCGCCAGCAGCTTGGTGCAGGGGCTGAACACTGAAGCTTTCTTT.

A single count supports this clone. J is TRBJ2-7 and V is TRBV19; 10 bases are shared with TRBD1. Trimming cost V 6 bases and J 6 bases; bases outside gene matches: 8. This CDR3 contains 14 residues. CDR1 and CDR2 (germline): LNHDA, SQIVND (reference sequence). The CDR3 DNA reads TGTGCCAGTAGAAGCCGGGACAGGGGTGGCGAGCAGTACTTC. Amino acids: CASRSRDRGGEQYF.

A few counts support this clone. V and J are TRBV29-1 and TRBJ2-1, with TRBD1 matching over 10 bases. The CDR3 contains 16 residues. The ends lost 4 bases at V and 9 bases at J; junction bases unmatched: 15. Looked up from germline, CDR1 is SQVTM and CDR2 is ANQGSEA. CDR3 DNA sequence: TGCAGCGTTGTCGGGACAGGGGCAATCCCGGGCGGTGAGCAGTTCTTC. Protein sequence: CSVVGTGAIPGGEQFF.

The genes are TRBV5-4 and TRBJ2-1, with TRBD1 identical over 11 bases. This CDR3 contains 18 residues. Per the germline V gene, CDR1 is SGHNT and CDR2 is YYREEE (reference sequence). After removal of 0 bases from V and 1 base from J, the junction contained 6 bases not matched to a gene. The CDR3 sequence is CASSLAPGQGGSYNEQFF. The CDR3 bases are TGTGCCAGCAGCTTGGCCCCGGGACAGGGGGGATCCTACAATGAGCAGTTCTTC. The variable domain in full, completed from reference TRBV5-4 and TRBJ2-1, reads ETGVTQSPTHLIKTRGQQVTLRCSSQSGHNTVSWYQQALGQGPQFIFQYYREEENGRGNFPPRFSGLQFPNYSSELNVNALELDDSALYLCASSLAPGQGGSYNEQFFGPGTRLTVL.

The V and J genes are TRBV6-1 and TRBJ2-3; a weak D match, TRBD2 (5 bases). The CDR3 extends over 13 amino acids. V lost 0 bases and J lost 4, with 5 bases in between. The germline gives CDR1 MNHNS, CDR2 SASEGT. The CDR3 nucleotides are TGTGCCAGCAGTGAAGCGAGGGCAGATACGCAGTATTTT. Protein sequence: CASSEARADTQYF.

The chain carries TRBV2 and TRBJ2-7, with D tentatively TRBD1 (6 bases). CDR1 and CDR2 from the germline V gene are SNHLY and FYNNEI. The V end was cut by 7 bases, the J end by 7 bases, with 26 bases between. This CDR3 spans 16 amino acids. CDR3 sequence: CASTGPGETRTREQYF. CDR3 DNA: TGTGCCAGCACCGGACCAGGGGAGACGAGAACGAGAGAGCAGTACTTC.

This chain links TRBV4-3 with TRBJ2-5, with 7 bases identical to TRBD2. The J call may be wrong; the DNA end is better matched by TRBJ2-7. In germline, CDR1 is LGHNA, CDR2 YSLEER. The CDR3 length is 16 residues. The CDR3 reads CASSQDLAGEGYEQYF. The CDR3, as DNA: TGCGCCAGCAGCCAAGATCTCGCGGGAGAAGGTTACGAGCAGTACTTC.

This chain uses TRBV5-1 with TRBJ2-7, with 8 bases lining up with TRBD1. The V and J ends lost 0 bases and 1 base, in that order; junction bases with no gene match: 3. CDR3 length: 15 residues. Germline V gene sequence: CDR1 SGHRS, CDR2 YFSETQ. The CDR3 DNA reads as TGCGCCAGCAGCTTGGCCGGGACAGGTTCCTACGAGCAGTACTTC. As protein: CASSLAGTGSYEQYF.

The CDR3 nucleotides are TGTGCCAGCAGTGAAGGGACAGGGAGCCTTTACAATGAGCAGTTCTTC. It codes for CASSEGTGSLYNEQFF. The rearrangement links TRBV6-1 to TRBJ2-1, with TRBD1 matching over 8 bases. CDR1 MNHNS and CDR2 SASEGT come from the germline V gene. Trimming took 1 base from V and 4 from J; bases not matched to a gene: 6. CDR3 size: 16 residues.

The DNA of the CDR3 is TGTGCCAGCAGTGGACAGAGAACGCAATACGAGCAGTACTTC. Amino acid sequence: CASSGQRTQYEQYF. This chain links TRBV6-1 with TRBJ2-7, with D perhaps TRBD1 (5 bases). Per the germline V gene, CDR1 is MNHNS and CDR2 is SASEGT. V was pared by 4 bases and J by 4 bases, with 14 bases between. CDR3 length equals 14 residues.

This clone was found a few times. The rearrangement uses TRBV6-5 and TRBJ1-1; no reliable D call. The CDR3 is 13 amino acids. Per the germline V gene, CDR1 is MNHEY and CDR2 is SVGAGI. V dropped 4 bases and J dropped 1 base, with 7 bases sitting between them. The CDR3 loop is CASSSRRNTEAFF. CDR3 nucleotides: TGTGCCAGCAGTTCAAGGAGGAACACTGAAGCTTTCTTT.

CDR3 coding DNA: TGTGCCAGCAGCCTTCGGGACTCAACCGAAGTGGATGAGCAGTTCTTC. It codes for CASSLRDSTEVDEQFF. This chain connects TRBV4-2 to TRBJ2-1; tentative D call: TRBD2 (6 bases). The CDR3 has 16 amino acids. Germline CDR1 and CDR2: LGHNA and YNFKEQ. V lost 4 bases and J 8 bases, leaving 21 bases between the germline ends.

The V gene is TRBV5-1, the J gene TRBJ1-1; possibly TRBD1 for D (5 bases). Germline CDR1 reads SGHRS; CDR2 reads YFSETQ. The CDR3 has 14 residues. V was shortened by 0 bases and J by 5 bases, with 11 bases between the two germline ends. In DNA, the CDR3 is TGCGCCAGCAGCTTGGACAGGATCAGGACTGAAGCTTTCTTT. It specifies CASSLDRIRTEAFF.

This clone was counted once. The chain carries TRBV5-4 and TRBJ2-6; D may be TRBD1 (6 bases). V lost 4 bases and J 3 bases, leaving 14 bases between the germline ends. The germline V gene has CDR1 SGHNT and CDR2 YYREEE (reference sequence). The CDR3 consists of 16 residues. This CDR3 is CASSLWTVGGANVLTF. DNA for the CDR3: TGTGCCAGCAGCCTATGGACAGTCGGTGGGGCCAACGTCCTGACTTTC.

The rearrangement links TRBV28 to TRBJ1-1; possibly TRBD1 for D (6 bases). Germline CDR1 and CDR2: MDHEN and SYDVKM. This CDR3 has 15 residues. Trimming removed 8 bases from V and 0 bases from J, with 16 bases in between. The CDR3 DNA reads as TGTGCCAGCTCCTATATGGACAGAATGAACACTGAAGCTTTCTTT. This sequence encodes CASSYMDRMNTEAFF. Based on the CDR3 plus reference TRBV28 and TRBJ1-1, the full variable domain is DVKVTQSSRYLVKRTGEKVFLECVQDMDHENMFWYRQDPGLGLRLIYFSYDVKMKEKGDIPEGYSVSREKKERFSLILESASTNQTSMYLCASSYMDRMNTEAFFGQGTRLTVV.

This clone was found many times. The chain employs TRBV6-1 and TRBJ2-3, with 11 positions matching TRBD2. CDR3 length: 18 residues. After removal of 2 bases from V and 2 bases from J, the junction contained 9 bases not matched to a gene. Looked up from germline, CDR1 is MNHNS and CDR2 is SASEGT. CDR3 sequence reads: CASSENWGSGGATDTQYF. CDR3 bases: TGTGCCAGCAGTGAAAACTGGGGTAGCGGGGGGGCCACAGATACGCAGTATTTT.

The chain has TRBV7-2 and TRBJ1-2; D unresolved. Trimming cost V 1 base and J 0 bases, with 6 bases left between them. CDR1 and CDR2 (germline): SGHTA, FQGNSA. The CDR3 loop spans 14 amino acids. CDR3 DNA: TGTGCCAGCAGCTTAGTTCCCGCTAACTATGGCTACACCTTC. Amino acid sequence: CASSLVPANYGYTF.

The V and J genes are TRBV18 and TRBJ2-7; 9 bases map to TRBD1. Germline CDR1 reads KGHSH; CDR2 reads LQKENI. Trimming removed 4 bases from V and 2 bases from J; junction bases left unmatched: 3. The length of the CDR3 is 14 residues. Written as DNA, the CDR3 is TGTGCCAGCTCACGCGGGACAGGGCCCTACGAGCAGTACTTC. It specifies CASSRGTGPYEQYF.

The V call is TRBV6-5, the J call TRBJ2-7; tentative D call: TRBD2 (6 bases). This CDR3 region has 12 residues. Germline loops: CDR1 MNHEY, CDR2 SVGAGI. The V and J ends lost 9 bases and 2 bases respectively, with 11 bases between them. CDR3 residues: CASWRVPYEQYF. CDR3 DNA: TGTGCCAGTTGGAGGGTCCCCTACGAGCAGTACTTC.